This T cell receptor beta chain was documented in a study of control samples from healthy donors and cancer patients. Sequencing used immunoSEQ multiplex PCR; TCRdb keeps in-frame clones, though not all of them. The table has some 410,000 clones, approximately 90% seen once. Looked up from germline, CDR1 is MDHEN and CDR2 is SYDVKM. The CDR3 has 17 amino acids. The V and J ends lost 1 base and 4 bases respectively, with 19 bases between them. The chain is built from TRBV28 and TRBJ1-1; possible D gene TRBD1, 5 bases. Sequenced material: PBMCs. The sequence was obtained from a man aged 35 to 55 with head and neck cancer. CDR3 protein: CASSLSLNIGRGTEAFF. The CDR3 DNA reads TGTGCCAGCAGTTTATCCCTGAATATTGGGAGGGGCACTGAAGCTTTCTTT.